These T cell receptor beta chains were read from a single sample in a study of blood T cells in healthy people across ages. One entry per CDR3 protein results from TCRdb running MiXCR on the 5' RACE reads. The profile shows about 1.8 million distinct CDR3 sequences, 49% of them singletons. Sequenced: blood. These receptors were collected from a woman aged 35 to 49 in good health. Both conserved end residues are part of each CDR3. Each record gives: clone size, V gene, J gene, D gene, CDR3 DNA, CDR3 protein. A D gene is named only where the DNA matches it firmly. Rows give clone size only sometimes, using once, few, many, or a class for an expanded clone.

few	TRBV9	TRBJ2-4	TRBD2	TGTGCCAGCAGCGGGGGAGGGGTAGGGAGAAACATTCAGTACTTC	CASSGGGVGRNIQYF
.	TRBV29-1	TRBJ1-2	.	TGCAGCGTTGTCGGGGGCTCCGCCCCGTCTGGCTACACCTTC	CSVVGGSAPSGYTF
few	TRBV9	TRBJ2-1	.	TGTGCCAGCAGCGCCCCAGGGGGGGCCAGTGAGCAGTTCTTC	CASSAPGGASEQFF
few	TRBV4-3	TRBJ1-1	TRBD1	TGCGCCAGCAGGACGGCCGACAGGGGGCAAGACACTGAAGCTTTCTTT	CASRTADRGQDTEAFF
.	TRBV19	TRBJ1-5	.	TGTGCCCTGGGGGTTGGTAATCAGCCCCAGCATTTT	CALGVGNQPQHF
.	TRBV6-1	TRBJ2-1	.	TGTGCCAGCAGTTTTGGCCCCAGGGGGGACAATGAGCAGTTCTTC	CASSFGPRGDNEQFF
once	TRBV27	TRBJ2-3	.	TGTGCCAGCAGTTTAGGGGACCTCGCAACAAATACGCAGTATTTT	CASSLGDLATNTQYF
.	TRBV20-1	TRBJ2-5	TRBD1	TGCAGTGCTAGTTCTCACGGACAGGGAGAGACCCAGTACTTC	CSASSHGQGETQYF
.	TRBV6-2/TRBV6-3	TRBJ2-5	.	TGTGCCAGCAGGAGAGGGCAGGGGACGATGTGGGAGACCCAGTACTTC	CASRRGQGTMWETQYF
few	TRBV7-2	TRBJ1-2	.	TGTGCCAGCAGCCCCCTCTCAGGGCCCAACTATGGCTACACCTTC	CASSPLSGPNYGYTF
few	TRBV7-2	TRBJ1-5	.	TGTGCCAGCGCCACCGCTGGGGGACTCAATCAGCCCCAGCATTTT	CASATAGGLNQPQHF
.	TRBV25-1	TRBJ2-2	.	TGTGCCACCCGATCACAACAGGGTACGAACACCGGGGAGCTGTTTTTT	CATRSQQGTNTGELFF
.	TRBV2	TRBJ2-3	TRBD2	TGTGCCAGCCCGAGCAGGGAGGGTGTCGGAGATACGCAGTATTTT	CASPSREGVGDTQYF
.	TRBV24-1	TRBJ2-3	.	TGTGCCACCAGTGATTTCCGGAGGGGGGCAAATACGCAGTATTTT	CATSDFRRGANTQYF
few	TRBV28	TRBJ2-4	TRBD1	TGTGCCAGCAGTAGTTACGGGACAGTAGCCAAAAACATTCAGTACTTC	CASSSYGTVAKNIQYF
.	TRBV24-1	TRBJ2-1	.	TGTGCCACCAGTGATGGGGGGGGCCGCAGGTACAATGAGCAGTTCTTC	CATSDGGGRRYNEQFF
.	TRBV28	TRBJ2-5	TRBD1	TGTGCCAGCTGGACTGGGGGACAGGGCCGAGAGACCCAGTACTTC	CASWTGGQGRETQYF
few	TRBV20-1	TRBJ1-6	TRBD1	TGCAGTGCCTTTCGGGACAGGCCCCGAGGGCCTAATTCACCCCTCCACTTT	CSAFRDRPRGPNSPLHF
few	TRBV6-1	TRBJ2-3	.	TGTGCCAGCAGTGAAGCGGGCGGGGCAGACACAGATACGCAGTATTTT	CASSEAGGADTDTQYF
.	TRBV20-1	TRBJ2-5	TRBD2	TGCAGTGCTAGAGATGTAGGACTAGCGGGGCCCAAGACCCAGTACTTC	CSARDVGLAGPKTQYF
.	TRBV12-3/TRBV12-4	TRBJ1-1	TRBD1	TGTGCCAGCAGTGCCCGGGACAGGGGACGAAACACTGAAGCTTTCTTT	CASSARDRGRNTEAFF
few	TRBV27	TRBJ2-3	TRBD2	TGTGCCAGCAGTTTATACATCCAGCGGGGGGGGACAGATACGCAGTATTTT	CASSLYIQRGGTDTQYF
.	TRBV7-9	TRBJ1-4	.	TGTGCCAGCAGCTTAGGACGGTCCCCAACTAATGAAAAACTGTTTTTT	CASSLGRSPTNEKLFF
few	TRBV6-5	TRBJ1-1	.	TGTGCCAGCACTCGTCGGAGGGGGACTGAAGCTTTCTTT	CASTRRRGTEAFF
.	TRBV3-1	TRBJ2-7	.	TGTGCCAGCAGCCAAGGACGGCAGTACAATGAGCAGTACTTC	CASSQGRQYNEQYF
once	TRBV29-1	TRBJ1-1	.	TGCAGCGTTGGAATGGGGGGCACTGAAGCTTTCTTT	CSVGMGGTEAFF
.	TRBV5-8	TRBJ2-3	.	TGTGCCAGCAGCTCAGGGGACTACTTAACAGATACGCAGTATTTT	CASSSGDYLTDTQYF
.	TRBV12-3/TRBV12-4	TRBJ2-3	TRBD1	TGTGCCAGCAGGTTAACAGGGGTCATATCAGATACGCAGTATTTT	CASRLTGVISDTQYF
many	TRBV9	TRBJ1-2	TRBD1	TGTGCCAGCAGCGTGGGGGGACAGAGCAACTATGGCTACACCTTC	CASSVGGQSNYGYTF
.	TRBV2	TRBJ2-1	TRBD1	TGTGCCAGCTCGGACAGGGGGCTAGATGAGCAGTTCTTC	CASSDRGLDEQFF
few	TRBV6-1	TRBJ2-1	TRBD1	TGTGCCAGCAGTGAATTTTTTACCGGGACAGGGGGCGTTGAGCAGTTCTTC	CASSEFFTGTGGVEQFF
.	TRBV11-1	TRBJ2-7	.	TGTGCCAGCAGCTTCTTTGGGAAACTCGAGCAGTACTTC	CASSFFGKLEQYF
.	TRBV4-1	TRBJ2-3	TRBD2	TGCGCCAGCAGCCTAACTAGCGGGGGGTTAAATACGCAGTATTTT	CASSLTSGGLNTQYF
.	TRBV11-2	TRBJ1-2	.	TGTGCCAGCAGCTTAGCTGTGACAGACTATGGCTACACCTTC	CASSLAVTDYGYTF
.	TRBV6-5	TRBJ1-1	TRBD1	TGTGCCAGCAGACCGACAGGGGGCGGAGGTCACACTGAAGCTTTCTTT	CASRPTGGGGHTEAFF
many	TRBV11-2	TRBJ2-3	.	TGTGCCAGCAGCCCCAGTCGGGATACGCAGTATTTT	CASSPSRDTQYF
.	TRBV5-1	TRBJ2-5	TRBD1	TGCGCCAGCAGCTTGGCACCGAGGGGGCTAGGAGAGACCCAGTACTTC	CASSLAPRGLGETQYF
few	TRBV27	TRBJ2-5	TRBD2	TGTGCCAGCACCAGCGGGGGGCCTCGTGAGACCCAGTACTTC	CASTSGGPRETQYF
.	TRBV4-3	TRBJ1-2	.	TGCGCCAGCAGCCAAGGGGATTTCAGTGGCTACACCTTC	CASSQGDFSGYTF
.	TRBV7-3	TRBJ2-3	.	TGTGCCAGCAGCGAGACGGGGGGCCCCCCTAGCACAGATACGCAGTATTTT	CASSETGGPPSTDTQYF
.	TRBV27	TRBJ2-1	TRBD2	TGTGCCAGCACACCGGGACTAGCGGGCCAAAAGCAGTTCTTC	CASTPGLAGQKQFF
.	TRBV5-4	TRBJ2-7	.	TGTGCCAGCAGCGCGAGGTCATCGGGCCACTACGAGCAGTACTTC	CASSARSSGHYEQYF
.	TRBV11-1	TRBJ2-3	.	TGTGCCAGCAGCAACCCAGGGGAAAATACGCAGTATTTT	CASSNPGENTQYF
few	TRBV11-2	TRBJ2-5	.	TGTGCCAGCAAGGACCCGGGGGAAGAGACCCAGTACTTC	CASKDPGEETQYF
few	TRBV7-2	TRBJ2-7	.	TGTGCCAGCAGCTCCAAAGGAGCAGATCGTAACTACGAGCAGTACTTC	CASSSKGADRNYEQYF
.	TRBV5-6	TRBJ2-1	TRBD2	TGTGCCAGCAGCGGAGCGACTAGCGGGGGGGACTACAATGAGCAGTTCTTC	CASSGATSGGDYNEQFF
.	TRBV11-1	TRBJ2-3	TRBD2	TGTGCCAGCAAAGTCCGGACTAGCGGGGACCCAGATACGCAGTATTTT	CASKVRTSGDPDTQYF
many	TRBV29-1	TRBJ2-5	.	TGCAGCGTTGGAGGGGCAGAGACCCAGTACTTC	CSVGGAETQYF
.	TRBV29-1	TRBJ2-2	.	TGCAGCGGAGGCCCATTGGACACCGGGGAGCTGTTTTTT	CSGGPLDTGELFF
.	TRBV7-6	TRBJ2-6	TRBD1	TGTGCCAGCAGCCTAGGGACAGCACCTGGAGGGGCCAACGTCCTGACTTTC	CASSLGTAPGGANVLTF
.	TRBV19	TRBJ1-5	.	TGTGCCAGCCGGCGTGGGGCCTATAGCAATCAGCCCCAGCATTTT	CASRRGAYSNQPQHF
.	TRBV20-1	TRBJ2-6	.	TGCAGTGCTAGCCCTGGGTCTGGGGCCAACGTCCTGACTTTC	CSASPGSGANVLTF
.	TRBV28	TRBJ1-2	TRBD1	TGTGCCAGCAGTCCCCGGACAGGGGGGCCCCCTAACTATGGCTACACCTTC	CASSPRTGGPPNYGYTF
.	TRBV27	TRBJ1-1	.	TGTGCCACCAGCGCCACAAGAGTCCGGGATACTGAAGCTTTCTTT	CATSATRVRDTEAFF